The next 26 T cell receptor beta chains were all read from a single sample in a study of regulatory T cells in long-lasting Graves disease. Stated time point: newly diagnosed GD, antithyroid drugs for less than 3 months. PBMC RNA was the source of the TCR library. Construction of the TCR beta libraries employed iRepertoire HTBI primers in conjunction with Arm-PCR of CDR3 regions. TCRdb called the multiplex PCR reads again in MiXCR, with one record for every CDR3 protein. This table has roughly 420,000 distinct CDR3 sequences, around 15% appearing once. The data were also submitted as part of a second study, on T cells in Graves' hyperthyroidism and ophthalmopathy.

Sequences were derived from peripheral blood mononuclear cells (PBMCs), sampled at new diagnosis, from a patient treated with antithyroid drugs. The receptor set was obtained from a woman aged 45-59 years with Graves disease.

Regarding this clonotype: Being one base from a much bigger clone, this may be a read error. The rearrangement joins TRBV11-2 to TRBJ1-6; the match to TRBD1 covers 8 bases. Germline CDR1 SGHAT, CDR2 FQNNGV. The CDR3 totals 15 residues. With V trimmed by 5 bases and J by 13 bases, 13 bases remained unmatched. The CDR3 DNA reads TGTGCCAGCAGCCTCGGACAGGGCGCAGTTTCCCCCCTCCACTTT. This encodes CASSLGQGAVSPLHF.

There are many counts of this clonotype. V is TRBV28 and J is TRBJ2-3, with D maybe TRBD1 (7 bases). Matching the DNA end better, TRBJ2-7 makes the J call doubtful. This CDR3 region has 14 residues. In germline, CDR1 is MDHEN, CDR2 SYDVKM. The chain's CDR3 is CASSLGGGGAEQYF. CDR3 sequence (DNA): TGTGCCAGCAGTTTAGGTGGAGGGGGCGCCGAGCAGTACTTC.

This clonotype appeared many times. The V and J genes are TRBV11-1 and TRBJ2-7; no firm D call. Germline V gene lookup returns CDR1 SGHAT and CDR2 FQDESV (reference sequence). V gave up 6 bases and J gave up 4 bases, with 16 bases separating them. The length of the CDR3 is 14 residues. Written as DNA, the CDR3 is TGTGCCAGCAGACCAGTGGAAGGGAATTACGAGCAGTACTTC. The encoded protein is CASRPVEGNYEQYF.

This clonotype was observed a handful of times. The rearrangement links TRBV19 to TRBJ1-5, with D possibly TRBD1 on 5 matching bases. CDR3 length: 14 residues. The germline V gene encodes CDR1 LNHDA and CDR2 SQIVND (reference sequence). Trimming removed 1 base from V and 7 bases from J, with 11 bases in between. Written as DNA, the CDR3 is TGTGCCAGTAGTATAGTTTCAGGGAAACAGCCCCAGCATTTT. Amino acids: CASSIVSGKQPQHF.

This clonotype was detected many times. The V gene is TRBV5-1, the J gene TRBJ2-3, with D perhaps matching TRBD2 (6 bases). Germline CDR1 is SGHRS and CDR2 is YFSETQ. The CDR3 length is 14 residues. V gave up 2 bases and J gave up 1 base, with 8 bases separating them. CDR3 DNA sequence: TGCGCCAGCAGCTTTGGACTACGCACAGATACGCAGTATTTT. Translated: CASSFGLRTDTQYF. Complete variable domain (other parts from reference TRBV5-1 and TRBJ2-3): KAGVTQTPRYLIKTRGQQVTLSCSPISGHRSVSWYQQTPGQGLQFLFEYFSETQRNKGNFPGRFSGRQFSNSRSEMNVSTLELGDSALYLCASSFGLRTDTQYFGPGTRLTVL.

There are many counts of this clonotype. The V gene is TRBV12-3 or TRBV12-4, the J gene TRBJ2-7; TRBD2 is a possible D gene (5 bases). The germline V and J ends were trimmed by 10 bases and 7 bases, with 20 bases remaining between them. The CDR3 runs 13 residues. DNA for the CDR3: TGTGCCACTTCCCCTGGGAGTTCGAGAGAGCAGTACTTC. Translated, it gives CATSPGSSREQYF.

The table lists this clonotype with many counts. The chain joins TRBV5-5 to TRBJ2-6; TRBD2 matches at 7 bases. V lost 4 bases, J lost 2 bases, and 18 bases stayed unmatched. CDR1 and CDR2 from the germline V gene are SGHKS and YYEKEE (reference sequence). The CDR3 has 20 residues. In DNA, the CDR3 is TGTGCCAGCAGCCCGCGGCCTCTAGCGGCCCTCACCGCTGGGGCCAACGTCCTGACTTTC. Its translation is CASSPRPLAALTAGANVLTF.

This clonotype was seen many times. The chain joins TRBV7-9 to TRBJ2-1, with 7 bases that match TRBD1. This CDR3 has 18 amino acids. Germline CDR1 SEHNR, CDR2 FQNEAQ (reference sequence). The junction had 20 bases not matched to a gene; V was cut back by 5 bases and J by 7 bases. In DNA, the CDR3 is TGTGCCAGCAGCAAGGACAGGATGAGCTCTACAGGGAAAAATGAGCAGTTCTTC. Its translation is CASSKDRMSSTGKNEQFF.

Points on this clonotype: The junction departs from germline at one end; a sequencing error may be responsible. V usage is TRBV5-1 and J usage is TRBJ1-5, with 12 positions matching TRBD1. The CDR3 runs to 15 residues. Germline V CDR1 and CDR2: SGHRS, YFSETQ. CDR3 DNA sequence: TGTGCCAGCAGCTTAGGGACAGGGGGCGATCAGCCCCAGCATTTT. Translated: CASSLGTGGDQPQHF. The whole variable domain, filled in from reference TRBV5-1 and TRBJ1-5, reads KAGVTQTPRYLIKTRGQQVTLSCSPISGHRSVSWYQQTPGQGLQFLFEYFSETQRNKGNFPGRFSGRQFSNSRSEMNVSTLELGDSALYLCASSLGTGGDQPQHFGDGTRLSIL.

V gene TRBV29-1 combines with J gene TRBJ2-7; D remains unclear. Trimming took off 4 bases at V and 6 bases at J, with 13 bases between the two ends. Germline values: CDR1 SQVTM, CDR2 ANQGSEA. This CDR3 has 12 residues. The CDR3 nucleotides are TGCAGCGTTGTATCCAGTGACATCGAGCAGTACTTC. Its protein product is CSVVSSDIEQYF.

There are many counts of this clonotype. V gene TRBV28 combines with J gene TRBJ2-5; 8 positions agree with TRBD2. This CDR3 has 15 amino acids. The germline CDR1 and CDR2 sequences are MDHEN and SYDVKM. The J segment lost 1 base and the V segment lost 4 bases, leaving 5 bases of the junction unmatched. In DNA, the CDR3 is TGTGCCAGCAGTTCTGCCCTAGCGGGCCAAGAGACCCAGTACTTC. Its protein product is CASSSALAGQETQYF.

On this clonotype: The missing conserved phenylalanine or tryptophan at the end of this CDR3 makes a read error likely. The chain carries TRBV6-5 and TRBJ1-2; the D is unclear. Germline V gene sequence: CDR1 MNHEY, CDR2 SVGAGI. This CDR3 spans 13 amino acids. Trimming removed 2 bases from V and 0 bases from J, with 4 bases in between. CDR3 protein: CASSYDTNYGYTS. The CDR3 DNA follows: TGTGCCAGCAGTTACGACACTAACTATGGCTACACCTCC.

This clonotype was observed at least ten times. The rearrangement links TRBV7-9 to TRBJ2-5; possibly TRBD1 or TRBD2 for D (5 bases each). V lost 4 bases, J lost 4 bases, and 13 bases lay in between. Germline V gene sequence: CDR1 SEHNR, CDR2 FQNEAQ (reference sequence). CDR3 size: 14 residues. CDR3 coding DNA: TGTGCCAGCAGCTCACGGCAGGGAGTAGAGACCCAGTACTTC. This sequence encodes CASSSRQGVETQYF.

This clonotype was counted ten times or more. This chain joins TRBV29-1 and TRBJ1-1; D unclear. This CDR3 comprises 13 residues. Trimming removed 6 bases at V and 0 bases at J, with 11 bases between. Looked up from germline, CDR1 is SQVTM and CDR2 is ANQGSEA. The CDR3 bases are TGCAGCGTCAGCCCGGGATTGAACACTGAAGCTTTCTTT. Translated, it gives CSVSPGLNTEAFF. Full variable domain (rest looked up from reference TRBV29-1 and TRBJ1-1): SAVISQKPSRDICQRGTSLTIQCQVDSQVTMMFWYRQQPGQSLTLIATANQGSEATYESGFVIDKFPISRPNLTFSTLTVSNMSPEDSSIYLCSVSPGLNTEAFFGQGTRLTVV.

This clonotype was recorded at least ten times. The chain uses TRBV27 and TRBJ1-5; no clear D. V was cut by 4 bases and J by 0 bases, with 13 bases left in between. The CDR3 spans 16 residues. The germline V gene encodes CDR1 MNHEY and CDR2 SMNVEV (reference sequence). CDR3 DNA sequence: TGTGCCAGCAGTTCAAAGTCGGGAGCTAGCAATCAGCCCCAGCATTTT. This translates into CASSSKSGASNQPQHF.

This clonotype came up many times. The conserved phenylalanine or tryptophan normally closing the CDR3 is absent here, so this likely arose from a read error. The chain links TRBV3-1 to TRBJ2-5; D gene uncertain. CDR3 length: 13 amino acids. CDR1 is LGHDT, CDR2 YNNKEL, per germline (reference sequence). Deletions cut 1 base from V and 5 bases from J, with 8 bases between. CDR3 nucleotides: TGTGCCAGCAGCCAAGCCCATCCTGAGACCCAGTACGTC. It specifies CASSQAHPETQYV.

This clonotype was seen repeatedly, ten times or more. The gene calls are TRBV30 and TRBJ1-1; D gene uncertain. CDR3 length: 10 residues. Germline lookup yields CDR1 GTSNPN and CDR2 SVGIG (reference sequence). The germline V and J ends were trimmed by 3 bases and 8 bases, with 7 bases remaining between them. CDR3 nucleotides: TGTGCCTGGAGCGCCGTAGAAGCTTTCTTT. It translates to CAWSAVEAFF.

At least ten counts were recorded for this clonotype. Compared with germline, one end of the junction differs, possibly owing to a read error. V usage is TRBV5-1 and J usage is TRBJ1-1; tentative D call: TRBD1 (5 bases). Germline V CDR1 and CDR2: SGHRS, YFSETQ. The CDR3 is 14 residues long. The CDR3 spells CASSLDGGDTEAFF. CDR3 DNA: TGTGCCAGCAGCTTAGACGGGGGGGACACTGAAGCTTTCTTT. Full variable domain (remainder filled in from reference TRBV5-1 and TRBJ1-1): KAGVTQTPRYLIKTRGQQVTLSCSPISGHRSVSWYQQTPGQGLQFLFEYFSETQRNKGNFPGRFSGRQFSNSRSEMNVSTLELGDSALYLCASSLDGGDTEAFFGQGTRLTVV.

This clonotype appeared a single time. The chain recombines TRBV9 with TRBJ2-6; the D is unclear. The CDR3 sequence is 14 residues long. V was clipped by 8 bases and J by 3 bases, with 12 bases between them. The germline CDR1 and CDR2 sequences are SGDLS and YYNGEE. The CDR3 nucleotides are TGTGCCAGAACAACTCCGAATGGGGCCAACGTCCTGACTTTC. Encoded protein: CARTTPNGANVLTF.

V and J are TRBV10-3 and TRBJ1-6; D perhaps matches TRBD1 (5 bases). Trimming pared 6 bases from V and 7 bases from J, leaving 13 bases between. CDR3 length: 14 amino acids. Germline V gene data show CDR1 as ENHRY and CDR2 as SYGVKD. CDR3 coding DNA: TGTGCCATCAGCACACAGGATAGGAATTCACCCCTCCACTTT. Protein: CAISTQDRNSPLHF.

This clonotype was observed many times. This chain uses TRBV27 with TRBJ2-7; possible D gene TRBD2, 5 bases. CDR3 length: 13 residues. Trimming took off 5 bases at V and 2 bases at J, with 10 bases between the two ends. Germline loops: CDR1 MNHEY, CDR2 SMNVEV (reference sequence). For the CDR3, the DNA is TGTGCCAGCAGTGCCACTAGTACCTACGAGCAGTACTTC. This sequence encodes CASSATSTYEQYF.

The sample holds a few counts of this clonotype. Being one base from a much bigger clone, this may be a read error. V is TRBV2 and J is TRBJ2-5; D is perhaps TRBD2 (5 bases). The V and J ends lost 6 bases and 7 bases respectively, with 21 bases between them. CDR1 and CDR2 from the germline V gene are SNHLY and FYNNEI. The CDR3 spans 15 residues. The CDR3 sequence is CASSYEADLDGTQYF. CDR3 sequence (DNA): TGTGCCAGCAGCTACGAAGCGGACCTAGATGGGACCCAGTACTTC. The complete variable domain, with remaining parts taken from reference TRBV2 and TRBJ2-5, reads EPEVTQTPSHQVTQMGQEVILRCVPISNHLYFYWYRQILGQKVEFLVSFYNNEISEKSEIFDDQFSVERPDGSNFTLKIRSTKLEDSAMYFCASSYEADLDGTQYFGPGTRLLVL.

A word on this clonotype: Being one base from a much bigger clone, this may be a read error. The chain carries TRBV29-1 and TRBJ2-7; D might be TRBD1 (6 bases). Germline V gene data show CDR1 as SQVTM and CDR2 as ANQGSEA. There are 14 residues in the CDR3. V shed 8 bases and J shed 7 bases, with 24 bases lying between them. CDR3 protein: CSWGSGHSYNEQYF. As DNA, the CDR3 is TGCAGCTGGGGATCGGGACACTCCTACAATGAGCAGTACTTC.

This clonotype was seen repeatedly, ten times or more. The chain links TRBV27 to TRBJ2-3; possibly TRBD2 for D (6 bases). Germline values: CDR1 MNHEY, CDR2 SMNVEV (reference sequence). CDR3 length equals 16 residues. Trimming cost V 1 base and J 3 bases, with 14 bases left between them. The DNA of the CDR3 is TGTGCCAGCAGTTTATTACCGGGAGAAATGACAGATACGCAGTATTTT. Translated, it gives CASSLLPGEMTDTQYF.

This clonotype occurred a few times. The genes are TRBV28 and TRBJ1-2, with D tentatively TRBD1 (5 bases). This CDR3 has 13 amino acids. The V gene's germline CDR1 is MDHEN and CDR2 SYDVKM. V was pared by 2 bases and J by 8 bases, with 12 bases between. The CDR3, as DNA: TGTGCCAGCAGTTTAGAGTCCAGGGCGGGCTACACCTTC. As protein: CASSLESRAGYTF.

Note on this clonotype: In this CDR3 the conserved last residue, phenylalanine or tryptophan, is missing, so a read error is likely. As DNA, the CDR3 is TGTGCCAGCAGTTTAAACAATGAGCAGTTCATC. Encoded protein: CASSLNNEQFI. This sequence joins TRBV28 and TRBJ2-1; D is ambiguous. Trimming took off 2 bases at V and 5 bases at J, with 1 base between the two ends. The CDR3 consists of 11 residues. Germline CDR1 is MDHEN and CDR2 is SYDVKM.